These T cell receptor beta chains were read from a single sample in a study of T-cell reconstitution after alpha-beta-depleted transplantation in children. TCRdb analysed the PCR reads with MiXCR anew, one entry per CDR3 protein. The table has nearly 400,000 distinct CDR3 sequences, roughly 20% seen once. The material was PBMCs from the stem cell graft donor, obtained from the stem cell graft. These receptors were obtained from a human donor who donated a stem cell graft to a child with acute myeloid leukemia. Both conserved end residues are part of each CDR3.

v_call	j_call	cdr3_length	cdr3_aa
TRBV20-1	TRBJ2-1	14	CSAPDPYTYNEQFF
TRBV27	TRBJ1-6	16	CASSLGGGSDNSPLHF
TRBV6-1	TRBJ2-7	14	CASTRGDNSYEQYF
TRBV7-3	TRBJ2-2	14	CSSSPGVDTGELFF
TRBV30	TRBJ2-2	13	CAWFRQDYRELFF
TRBV6-1	TRBJ2-1	15	CASSEFPSSYNEQFF
TRBV5-1	TRBJ1-6	15	CASSLEFSFNSPLHF
TRBV5-1	TRBJ2-5	14	CASSLEGQTGTQYF
TRBV5-5	TRBJ1-2	16	CASSLSGTGGRNGYTF
TRBV27	TRBJ2-3	15	CASSSSAAAPDTQYF
TRBV24-1	TRBJ1-1	17	CATATGTPKFMNTEAFF
TRBV29-1	TRBJ1-1	14	CSGRKWRTDTEAFF
TRBV6-5	TRBJ2-7	14	CASSYSGSWYEQYF
TRBV20-1	TRBJ1-2	14	CSARGTGTEYGYTF
TRBV5-5	TRBJ1-2	14	CASSLDRADYGYTF
TRBV7-8	TRBJ2-2	13	CASSLVRDGELFF
TRBV20-1	TRBJ1-1	13	CSAARELGPEAFF
TRBV4-2	TRBJ1-2	13	CASSHGQNYGYTF
TRBV4-1	TRBJ2-1	15	CASSREAGAQSEQFF
TRBV29-1	TRBJ1-2	12	CSEQKANYGYTF
TRBV7-6	TRBJ2-1	12	CASSSVRNEQFF
TRBV10-3	TRBJ2-7	14	CAISEFGDLYEQYF
TRBV10-1	TRBJ2-2	15	CASSEDRGNDGELFF
TRBV29-1	TRBJ1-1	13	CSVEMTRNTEAFF
TRBV5-1	TRBJ2-1	17	CASSLGGLAGAWDEQFF
TRBV27	TRBJ2-1	20	CASSPVIGLAGGASYNEQFF
TRBV29-1	TRBJ2-7	12	CSVAASRYEQYF
TRBV20-1	TRBJ2-5	14	CSAPPDKLQETQYF
TRBV28	TRBJ2-1	18	CASKLSGLTSGRGNEQFF
TRBV29-1	TRBJ1-1	10	CSVQTGEAFF
TRBV20-1	TRBJ1-6	15	CSAPPGGPGNSPLHF
TRBV20-1	TRBJ2-3	15	CSALLNQGMTDTQYF
TRBV15	TRBJ2-3	13	CATSRDLVDTQYF
TRBV5-1	TRBJ2-1	16	CASRYHLGAENNEQFF
TRBV4-2	TRBJ1-3	16	CASSLSKGGSGNTIYF
TRBV9	TRBJ2-1	14	CASSVDTGHNEQFF
TRBV24-1	TRBJ2-7	14	CATSVGGSSYEQYF
TRBV7-3	TRBJ2-5	15	CASSPRGTSQETQYF
TRBV7-9	TRBJ2-1	15	CASSLGSSESNEQFF
TRBV5-6	TRBJ1-4	14	CASSLKRTDEKLFF
TRBV29-1	TRBJ2-7	14	CSVTSGRVSYEQYF
TRBV28	TRBJ2-7	13	CASRTGQGYEQYF
TRBV2	TRBJ2-2	15	CASSTGPANTGELFF
TRBV7-9	TRBJ2-7	14	CASSLGLSYGEQYF